This T cell receptor beta chain was captured in a study of blood T cell repertoires in COVID-19. Measured with immunoSEQ multiplex PCR; TCRdb has only the in-frame clones, and not every one. Here the sample spans some 100,000 clones, 84% being singletons. The CDR3 contains 15 residues. The junction had 9 bases not matched to a gene; V was cut back by 5 bases and J by 3 bases. Germline lookup yields CDR1 MNHEY and CDR2 SMNVEV (reference sequence). The J gene is TRBJ2-7, the V gene TRBV27; 8 bases line up with TRBD1. The clonotype was recovered from a woman older than 75 with active or convalescent COVID-19. Sequencing was performed on peripheral blood. The CDR3 DNA sequence: TGTGCCAGCAGTCCTTGGACAGGGACGGTCTACGAGCAGTACTTC. Translation: CASSPWTGTVYEQYF.